This T cell receptor (beta chain) was obtained from a study of T-cell reconstitution after alpha-beta-depleted transplantation in children. Study-wide points: The origin of high day-60 TCRbeta diversity in some patients lay in surviving recipient T cells and thymic progenitors. Reports say that about two months after transplant, the alpha-beta T cells came out of several hundred graft clones that had expanded. Counts and diversity of T cells one year after transplant came mostly from newly produced T cells.

This clonotype has just a few counts. Its antigen is not identified. This CDR3 is 14 amino acids long. Germline CDR1 reads MDHEN; CDR2 reads SYDVKM. V gave up 5 bases and J gave up 4 bases, with 14 bases separating them. Preparing the TCRbeta library involved the use of unique molecular identifiers. TCRdb re-analysed the PCR reads in MiXCR, keeping a single row per CDR3 protein. The top ten hold approximately 4.1% of the sample, which has 190,000 or so distinct CDR3 sequences, approximately 6.8% seen once. The source material was PBMCs, sampled before TCRalphabeta/CD19-depleted stem cell transplant. The rearrangement joins TRBV28 to TRBJ1-2, with D tentatively TRBD1 (5 bases). The clonotype originates from a girl under three years old with combined immunodeficiency, due to receive a stem cell transplant. CDR3 sequence (DNA): TGTGCCAGCAGTCCATTGGGGGTCAGCTATGGCTACACCTTC. Protein: CASSPLGVSYGYTF.